A single sample is the source of the 22 T cell receptor beta chains below, sequenced in a study of long-term antiretroviral therapy in people with HIV. With survey level as its setting, the immunoSEQ assay was v3.0. Profiling relied on immunoSEQ multiplex PCR, and the TCRdb table lists in-frame clones only, not all of them. Seen here are about 12,000 clones, over 60% observed once, and the top ten hold approximately 20%. The source material was unsorted PBMCs, sampled 0.5 years before starting antiretroviral therapy. The receptors derive from a woman in her 40s with HIV.

The chain has TRBV9 and TRBJ2-7; D unresolved. The CDR3 is made up of 14 amino acids. Trimming cost V 0 bases and J 2 bases, with 9 bases left between them. CDR1 SGDLS and CDR2 YYNGEE come from the germline V gene. Here the CDR3 reads CASSVGRGPYEQYF. DNA of the CDR3: TGTGCCAGCAGCGTAGGGAGAGGCCCCTACGAGCAGTACTTC.

V and J are TRBV20-1 and TRBJ1-2; D may be TRBD1 (5 bases). Trimming cost V 1 base and J 8 bases, with 8 bases left between them. Germline CDR1 DFQATT, CDR2 SNEGSKA (reference sequence). This CDR3 spans 11 amino acids. For the CDR3, the DNA is TGCAGTGCTAGAGTGGGGCAGGGCTACACCTTC. Its protein is CSARVGQGYTF.

The chain has TRBV11-2 and TRBJ2-7; weak D call: TRBD2 (6 bases). CDR3 length: 16 amino acids. In germline, CDR1 is SGHAT, CDR2 FQNNGV. Trimming removed 4 bases from V and 2 bases from J, with 18 bases in between. This CDR3 reads CASSSPWRGRPYEQYF. Written as DNA, the CDR3 is TGTGCCAGCAGCTCCCCGTGGAGGGGAAGACCCTACGAGCAGTACTTC.

The chain uses TRBV5-4 and TRBJ1-6, with D tentatively TRBD1 (6 bases). Trimming stripped 4 bases from V and 2 bases from J, with 13 bases between. Germline V CDR1 and CDR2: SGHNT, YYREEE (reference sequence). CDR3 length equals 16 residues. This CDR3 reads CASSLSGGTYNSPLHF. The CDR3 nucleotides are TGTGCCAGCAGCCTGTCGGGGGGCACCTATAATTCACCCCTCCACTTT.

The V and J genes are TRBV30 and TRBJ2-7; tentatively, D is TRBD2 (5 bases). This CDR3 comprises 14 residues. Trimming removed 5 bases from V and 3 bases from J, with 17 bases in between. Per the germline V gene, CDR1 is GTSNPN and CDR2 is SVGIG (reference sequence). This CDR3 reads CAWHSSTLSYEQYF. Written as DNA, the CDR3 is TGTGCCTGGCACTCTAGCACCCTAAGCTACGAGCAGTACTTC.

The V and J genes are TRBV6-1 and TRBJ2-6; no clear D gene. The CDR3 loop spans 13 amino acids. The germline V and J ends were trimmed by 7 bases and 0 bases, with 4 bases remaining between them. CDR1 is MNHNS and CDR2 is SASEGT in the germline V gene. In nucleotides, the CDR3 is TGTGCCAGCATACGCTCTGGGGCCAACGTCCTGACTTTC. Protein product: CASIRSGANVLTF.

V and J are TRBV7-2 and TRBJ1-2; perhaps TRBD1 as D (6 bases). From germline, CDR1 is SGHTA and CDR2 FQGNSA. V was clipped by 7 bases and J by 5 bases, with 26 bases between them. CDR3 length: 17 amino acids. CDR3 residues: CASIQGGGGGTYYGYTF. CDR3 nucleotide sequence: TGTGCCAGCATCCAGGGCGGAGGAGGGGGGACTTATTATGGCTACACCTTC.

This chain uses TRBV5-6 with TRBJ1-5; a weak D match, TRBD1 (5 bases). The CDR3 is 15 amino acids. In germline, CDR1 is SGHDT, CDR2 YYEEEE. V lost 4 bases and J lost 0, with 11 bases in between. CDR3 sequence (DNA): TGTGCCAGCAGCCGCCGGGGGGTTAGCAATCAGCCCCAGCATTTT. Its protein is CASSRRGVSNQPQHF.

The CDR3 here is CASSPDSRGDGYTF. Written as DNA, the CDR3 is TGTGCCAGCTCACCAGACAGCCGAGGGGATGGCTACACCTTC. J is TRBJ1-2 and V is TRBV18, with a tentative D call TRBD1 (5 bases). From germline, CDR1 is KGHSH and CDR2 LQKENI. This CDR3 has 14 amino acids. V was shortened by 2 bases and J by 6 bases, with 13 bases between the two germline ends.

This chain connects TRBV11-2 to TRBJ2-1; TRBD2 is a possible D gene (6 bases). Germline lookup yields CDR1 SGHAT and CDR2 FQNNGV. The CDR3 extends over 19 amino acids. V lost 1 base, J lost 6 bases, and 25 bases lay in between. In DNA form, the CDR3 reads TGTGCCAGCAGCTTAGTGGCGTCTAGCGAAACCAACCTCGGCAATGAGCAGTTCTTC. It encodes CASSLVASSETNLGNEQFF.

This clone has a handful of counts. The rearrangement uses TRBV30 and TRBJ1-2; D perhaps matches TRBD1 (6 bases). V lost 2 bases and J lost 8, with 21 bases in between. The CDR3 runs 15 residues. Germline CDR1 GTSNPN, CDR2 SVGIG (reference sequence). CDR3 in amino acids: CAWSQSLTGRGGYTF. In DNA, the CDR3 is TGTGCCTGGAGTCAATCCCTCACAGGGAGGGGAGGCTACACCTTC.

This chain connects TRBV14 to TRBJ1-4, with unresolved D. Germline V lookup: CDR1 SGHDN, CDR2 FVKESK. Trimming shortened V by 6 bases and J by 3 bases, and 8 bases separated the two germline ends. This CDR3 has 13 residues. The CDR3: CASRRRANEKLFF. The CDR3 DNA is TGTGCCAGCAGGAGGAGGGCTAATGAAAAACTGTTTTTT. Full variable domain (rest looked up from reference TRBV14 and TRBJ1-4): EAGVTQFPSHSVIEKGQTVTLRCDPISGHDNLYWYRRVMGKEIKFLLHFVKESKQDESGMPNNRFLAERTGGTYSTLKVQPAELEDSGVYFCASRRRANEKLFFGSGTQLSVL.

The genes are TRBV11-3 and TRBJ2-3, with D maybe TRBD1 (6 bases). Trimming pared 8 bases from V and 4 bases from J, leaving 13 bases between. The CDR3 is 13 amino acids. Germline V gene data show CDR1 as SGHNT and CDR2 as YENEEA. This CDR3 is CASSPGDADTQYF. The CDR3, as DNA: TGTGCCAGCTCCCCAGGGGACGCAGATACGCAGTATTTT.

The chain is built from TRBV27 and TRBJ1-5; D is ambiguous. Trimming removed 2 bases from V and 0 bases from J, with 2 bases in between. Germline V gene data show CDR1 as MNHEY and CDR2 as SMNVEV (reference sequence). The CDR3 is made up of 13 amino acids. The CDR3 loop reads CASSLISNQPQHF. As DNA, the CDR3 is TGTGCCAGCAGTTTAATTAGCAATCAGCCCCAGCATTTT.

V and J are TRBV14 and TRBJ1-3; 7 positions match TRBD1. Germline V gene data show CDR1 as SGHDN and CDR2 as FVKESK. Unmatched junction bases numbered 18, after V lost 4 bases and J lost 0 bases. This CDR3 is built from 20 residues. Here the CDR3 DNA reads TGTGCCAGCAGCCGCCAAATAGCCAGGGGGGCATTACTCTCTGGAAACACCATATATTTT. The encoded protein is CASSRQIARGALLSGNTIYF.

This chain links TRBV11-3 with TRBJ2-2; unclear D gene. The CDR3 runs to 15 residues. Trimming pared 4 bases from V and 4 bases from J, leaving 13 bases between. Germline V gives CDR1 SGHNT, CDR2 YENEEA. This CDR3 is CASSWNVYSTGELFF. Written as DNA, the CDR3 is TGTGCCAGCAGCTGGAACGTTTACAGCACCGGGGAGCTGTTTTTT.

The CDR3 protein is CAWANDYNSPLHF. The DNA for the CDR3 is TGTGCCTGGGCCAATGACTATAATTCACCCCTCCACTTT. J is TRBJ1-6 and V is TRBV30; D unresolved. Germline V lookup: CDR1 GTSNPN, CDR2 SVGIG (reference sequence). The V end lost 5 bases, the J end lost 3 bases, and 8 bases lay between the germline ends. This CDR3 is built from 13 residues.

The V call is TRBV6-5, the J call TRBJ1-6, with no clear D. This CDR3 has 14 amino acids. Germline assignment: CDR1 MNHEY and CDR2 SVGAGI. Deletions cut 2 bases from V and 5 bases from J, with 7 bases between. The CDR3, as DNA: TGTGCCAGCAGTTACCGTTCGGATAATTCACCCCTCCACTTT. Translating it yields CASSYRSDNSPLHF.

This chain joins TRBV11-2 and TRBJ2-3, with TRBD1 matching over 9 bases. This CDR3 contains 15 residues. Germline assignment: CDR1 SGHAT and CDR2 FQNNGV. J was trimmed by 4 bases and V by 0 bases; bases with no gene match: 2. CDR3 DNA sequence: TGTGCCAGCAGCTTAGAATGGGACAGGGCAGATACGCAGTATTTT. This gives the protein CASSLEWDRADTQYF. The entire variable domain, with the rest obtained from reference TRBV11-2 and TRBJ2-3, is as follows: EAGVAQSPRYKIIEKRQSVAFWCNPISGHATLYWYQQILGQGPKLLIQFQNNGVVDDSQLPKDRFSAERLKGVDSTLKIQPAKLEDSAVYLCASSLEWDRADTQYFGPGTRLTVL.

The sample holds a few counts of this clone. V gene TRBV29-1 combines with J gene TRBJ2-3, with no clear D. Germline CDR1 reads SQVTM; CDR2 reads ANQGSEA. V dropped 4 bases and J dropped 2 bases, with 7 bases sitting between them. There are 12 residues in the CDR3. The CDR3 region has the DNA TGCAGCGTTGGAGAATCCACAGATACGCAGTATTTT. As protein: CSVGESTDTQYF.

This clone was seen a single time. V usage is TRBV11-3 and J usage is TRBJ1-6; TRBD1 is a possible D gene (5 bases). Germline-derived CDR1 and CDR2 are SGHNT and YENEEA. The CDR3 covers 14 residues. The ends were cut back, 0 bases at V and 15 bases at J, with 15 bases in the middle. CDR3 bases: TGTGCCAGCAGCTTAGATCTCGCCACAGGCAACCTCCACTTT. The encoded protein is CASSLDLATGNLHF.

The chain carries TRBV6-5 and TRBJ1-2; no reliable D call. Trimming left V 6 bases short and J 2 bases short, with 10 bases between. Germline CDR1 and CDR2: MNHEY and SVGAGI. The CDR3 is 13 residues long. DNA for the CDR3: TGTGCCAGCAGGTTTACACGAAACTATGGCTACACCTTC. Amino acid sequence: CASRFTRNYGYTF.